This T cell receptor beta chain was observed in a study of cytomegalovirus exposure and HLA in healthy donors. General study results and limits: Equally common other TCR beta chains were less clonally expanded than HLA-associated ones, a later analysis found. In vitro confirmation showed three CMV-associated chains to be CMV antigen specific. In a later analysis, CMV-associated beta chains were mostly HLA-associated, it appeared.

About this clone: Its antigen is not known.

V was clipped by 7 bases and J by 6 bases, with 16 bases between them. The V gene's germline CDR1 is MNHEY and CDR2 SVGAGI. The CDR3 covers 14 residues. Both 60 Vbeta primers and 13 Jbeta primers went into the PCR. Some clones are missing from TCRdb's copy, which holds only in-frame ones; the method was immunoSEQ multiplex PCR. This table holds about 120,000 clones, approximately 76% found once. This chain connects TRBV6-5 to TRBJ1-5; possibly TRBD1 for D (5 bases). Sequenced material: PBMCs. This TCR was sampled from a middle-aged man in good health and CMV-seropositive. The CDR3 is CASTPDTEGQPQHF. The DNA of the CDR3 is TGTGCCAGCACCCCGGACACGGAGGGTCAGCCCCAGCATTTT.